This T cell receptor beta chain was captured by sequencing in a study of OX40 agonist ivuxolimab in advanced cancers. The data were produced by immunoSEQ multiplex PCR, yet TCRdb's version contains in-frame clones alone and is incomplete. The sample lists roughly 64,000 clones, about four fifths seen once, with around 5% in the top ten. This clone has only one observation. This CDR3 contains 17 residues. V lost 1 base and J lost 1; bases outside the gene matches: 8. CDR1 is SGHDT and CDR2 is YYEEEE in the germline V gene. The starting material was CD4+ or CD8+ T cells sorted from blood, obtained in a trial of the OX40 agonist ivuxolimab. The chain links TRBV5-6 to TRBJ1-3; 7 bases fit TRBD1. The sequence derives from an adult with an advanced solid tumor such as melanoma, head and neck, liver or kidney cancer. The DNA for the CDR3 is TGTGCCAGCAGCTTGACAACAGGGGAAGTATCTGGAAACACCATATATTTT. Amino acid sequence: CASSLTTGEVSGNTIYF.